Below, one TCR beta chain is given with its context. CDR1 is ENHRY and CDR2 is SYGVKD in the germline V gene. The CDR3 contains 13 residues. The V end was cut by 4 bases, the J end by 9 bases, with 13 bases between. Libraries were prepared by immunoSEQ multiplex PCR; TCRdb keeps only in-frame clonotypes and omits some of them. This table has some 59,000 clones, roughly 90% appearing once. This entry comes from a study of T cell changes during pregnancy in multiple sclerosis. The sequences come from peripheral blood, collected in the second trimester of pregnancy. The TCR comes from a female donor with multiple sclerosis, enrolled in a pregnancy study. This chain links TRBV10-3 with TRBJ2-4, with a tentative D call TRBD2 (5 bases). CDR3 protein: CAISAPGSGIQYF. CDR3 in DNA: TGTGCCATCAGTGCCCCGGGATCCGGCATTCAGTACTTC.